These 14 T cell receptor beta chains share one sample of origin, sequenced in a study of regulatory T cells in long-lasting Graves disease. The sample's time point: newly diagnosed GD, antithyroid drugs for less than 3 months. Following extraction of RNA from PBMCs, that RNA was used to make the TCR library. CDR3-region Arm-PCR and iRepertoire HTBI primers produced the TCR beta libraries. MiXCR, run by TCRdb on the multiplex PCR reads, gives a single entry per CDR3 protein. The top ten hold approximately 12% of the sample, which has roughly 430,000 distinct CDR3 sequences, 15% to 20% seen once. These same records also appear under a second study, on T cells in Graves' hyperthyroidism and ophthalmopathy.

The input for sequencing was peripheral blood mononuclear cells (PBMCs), taken at new diagnosis, from a patient treated with antithyroid drugs. These TCRs come from a woman under 40 with Graves disease.

This clonotype has at least ten counts. This chain links TRBV5-4 with TRBJ2-5; TRBD2 matches at 9 bases. V dropped 3 bases and J dropped 2; count of bases not matched to a gene: 11. Looked up from germline, CDR1 is SGHNT and CDR2 is YYREEE (reference sequence). The CDR3 is made up of 17 amino acids. CDR3 amino acids: CASSSRLLAGGQETQYF. The CDR3 DNA reads as TGTGCCAGCAGCTCGCGACTACTAGCGGGCGGGCAAGAGACCCAGTACTTC.

This clonotype appeared many times. The rearrangement joins TRBV12-3 or TRBV12-4 to TRBJ1-5, with D hard to call. The CDR3 loop spans 15 amino acids. Trimming left V 5 bases short and J 0 bases short, with 11 bases between. The CDR3 region has the DNA TGTGCCAGCAGTCCCGACATTATTAGCAATCAGCCCCAGCATTTT. This gives the protein CASSPDIISNQPQHF.

The sample holds many counts of this clonotype. CDR3 DNA: TGTGCCAGCACCTCCCCGGATGAACCTAGGGGGGAGAATGAGCAGTTCTTC. Translating it yields CASTSPDEPRGENEQFF. The chain links TRBV28 to TRBJ2-1; D may match TRBD1 or TRBD2 (6 bases each). The ends were cut back, 7 bases at V and 7 bases at J, with 26 bases in the middle. The CDR3 covers 17 residues. Germline V gene data show CDR1 as MDHEN and CDR2 as SYDVKM.

Many counts were recorded for this clonotype. The chain uses TRBV11-2 and TRBJ2-7; tentatively, D is TRBD1 (6 bases). Germline CDR1 is SGHAT and CDR2 is FQNNGV. The CDR3 has 14 residues. Trimming removed 4 bases from V and 3 bases from J, with 13 bases in between. CDR3 sequence: CASSSTGSDYEQYF. The CDR3 coding sequence is TGTGCCAGCAGCTCGACAGGTTCTGACTACGAGCAGTACTTC.

This clonotype was seen a handful of times. The chain uses TRBV29-1 and TRBJ1-2; possible D gene TRBD1, 5 bases. Germline-derived CDR1 and CDR2 are SQVTM and ANQGSEA. There are 12 residues in the CDR3. V was pared by 4 bases and J by 4 bases, with 10 bases between. CDR3 loop: CSVARGTYGYTF. For the CDR3, the DNA is TGCAGCGTTGCAAGAGGGACCTATGGCTACACCTTC. Complete variable domain (other parts from reference TRBV29-1 and TRBJ1-2): SAVISQKPSRDICQRGTSLTIQCQVDSQVTMMFWYRQQPGQSLTLIATANQGSEATYESGFVIDKFPISRPNLTFSTLTVSNMSPEDSSIYLCSVARGTYGYTFGSGTRLTVV.

This clonotype was detected ten times or more. The rearrangement uses TRBV2 and TRBJ1-5; 8 nucleotides line up with TRBD1. The germline gives CDR1 SNHLY, CDR2 FYNNEI. J lost 5 bases, V lost 4 bases, and 1 base had no gene match. The CDR3 covers 13 residues. CDR3 DNA sequence: TGTGCCAGCAGTGCAGGGGGCGATCAGCCCCAGCATTTT. The encoded protein is CASSAGGDQPQHF.

This clonotype was seen a few times. Here the CDR3 reads CASSHTGGNEQFF. The DNA of the CDR3 is TGCGCCAGCAGCCACACCGGAGGCAATGAGCAGTTCTTC. The chain recombines TRBV4-1 with TRBJ2-1; TRBD2 is a possible D gene (5 bases). The V gene lost 3 bases and the J gene lost 6 bases, with 9 bases spanning the gap. The CDR3 covers 13 residues. CDR1 MGHRA and CDR2 YSYEKL come from the germline V gene.

Points on this clonotype: This sequence may be a read error, since a much larger clone differs from it by one base. The conserved phenylalanine or tryptophan is not found at the CDR3 terminus, so this likely reflects a read error. This chain connects TRBV7-9 to TRBJ2-2; D remains ambiguous. The CDR3 has 18 amino acids. The germline V gene encodes CDR1 SEHNR and CDR2 FQNEAQ (reference sequence). V was cut by 1 base and J by 5 bases, with 20 bases left in between. Here the CDR3 DNA reads TGTGCCAGCAGCTTAGGAAGTAATCTTCCGACTTTAACCGGGGAGCTGTTTCTT. Encoded protein: CASSLGSNLPTLTGELFL.

This rearrangement joins TRBV12-3 or TRBV12-4 to TRBJ2-2; 12 nucleotides align to TRBD2. The CDR3 runs to 17 residues. With V trimmed by 6 bases and J by 1 base, 6 bases remained unmatched. CDR3 protein: CASRPSGRARNTGELFF. CDR3 DNA sequence: TGTGCCAGCAGACCTAGCGGGAGGGCCCGGAACACCGGGGAGCTGTTTTTT.

This rearrangement joins TRBV5-1 to TRBJ2-2; TRBD2 matches 7 bases. This CDR3 region has 14 residues. The V gene's germline CDR1 is SGHRS and CDR2 YFSETQ. V gave up 5 bases and J gave up 5 bases; unmatched junction bases: 6. CDR3 loop: CASRSGAATGELFF. CDR3 nucleotides: TGCGCCAGCAGGAGCGGGGCAGCTACCGGGGAGCTGTTTTTT.

V and J are TRBV15 and TRBJ2-7, with D unclear. The V gene lost 6 bases and the J gene lost 0 bases, with 9 bases spanning the gap. Germline V gene sequence: CDR1 LNHNV, CDR2 YYDKDF (reference sequence). The CDR3 totals 13 residues. CDR3: CATRDGSSYEQYF. Written as DNA, the CDR3 is TGTGCCACCAGGGACGGCTCCTCCTACGAGCAGTACTTC.

This chain uses TRBV6-1 with TRBJ2-1; TRBD2 matches 9 bases. The CDR3 has 15 residues. Germline assignment: CDR1 MNHNS and CDR2 SASEGT. V was clipped by 8 bases and J by 2 bases; unmatched bases: 7. CDR3 sequence (DNA): TGTGCCAGCGCCGATAGCGGGAGCACCTACAATGAGCAGTTCTTC. Translation: CASADSGSTYNEQFF.

This chain links TRBV19 with TRBJ1-5, with 9 bases fitting TRBD1. The germline V gene has CDR1 LNHDA and CDR2 SQIVND (reference sequence). This CDR3 contains 15 residues. After removal of 3 bases from V and 7 bases from J, the junction contained 7 bases not matched to a gene. DNA of the CDR3: TGTGCCAGTAGTATTACAGGGGGCGCGCGGCAGCCCCAGCATTTT. It is translated as CASSITGGARQPQHF.

The J gene is TRBJ2-5, the V gene TRBV7-6; 7 nucleotides match TRBD1. Per germline, CDR1 SGHVS and CDR2 FNYEAQ. Trimming at V came to 5 bases and at J to 5 bases, leaving 8 bases not matched to a gene. The CDR3 has 14 residues. The CDR3 DNA sequence: TGTGCCAGCAGCGCGACAGGGTTGGATGAGACCCAGTACTTC. This sequence encodes CASSATGLDETQYF.